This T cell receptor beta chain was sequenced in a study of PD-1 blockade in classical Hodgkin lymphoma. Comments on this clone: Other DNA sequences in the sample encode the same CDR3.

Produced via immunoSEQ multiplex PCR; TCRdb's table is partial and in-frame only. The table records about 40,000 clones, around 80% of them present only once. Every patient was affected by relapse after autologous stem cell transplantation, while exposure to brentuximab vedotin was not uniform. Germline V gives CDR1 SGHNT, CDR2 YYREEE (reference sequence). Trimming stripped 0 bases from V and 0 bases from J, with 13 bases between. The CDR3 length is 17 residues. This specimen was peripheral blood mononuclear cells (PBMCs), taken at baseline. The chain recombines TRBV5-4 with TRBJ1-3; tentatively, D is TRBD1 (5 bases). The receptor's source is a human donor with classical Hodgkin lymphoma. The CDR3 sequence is CASSLELGRFSGNTIYF. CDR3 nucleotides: TGTGCCAGCAGCTTGGAGTTGGGACGGTTCTCTGGAAACACCATATATTTT.